Included here is one T cell receptor beta chain sequence, with context. Antigen: not known. The CDR3 extends over 15 amino acids. The germline gives CDR1 SGHRS, CDR2 YFSETQ. These data belong to a study of T cells expressing NK-cell markers. Study overall: From sorted CD3+CD56+NKG2C+, CD3+CD56+NKG2C- and CD3+CD56-NKG2C+ T cells came the TCR beta repertoires.

The cDNA for TCR beta came from 5'RACE template switching with UMIs. For each CDR3 protein, TCRdb gives one entry from its re-call of the 5' RACE reads, without DNA. The data include hundreds of thousands of distinct CDR3 sequences; the top ten clones carry 3.5% to 5%. General observations from the study: More than 5 donors carried dominant NKG2C+ clonotypes that made up roughly 1.0-7.5% of their CD8+ T cells.

Sequenced material: blood T cells: a sorted CD56 or NKG2C T cell subset, CD4+ or CD8+ T cells, or bulk PBMC T cells (not recorded which). This TCR came from a woman aged 18-70 years in good health. The chain links TRBV5-1 to TRBJ2-1. The CDR3 protein is CASSLVTAAYNEQFF.